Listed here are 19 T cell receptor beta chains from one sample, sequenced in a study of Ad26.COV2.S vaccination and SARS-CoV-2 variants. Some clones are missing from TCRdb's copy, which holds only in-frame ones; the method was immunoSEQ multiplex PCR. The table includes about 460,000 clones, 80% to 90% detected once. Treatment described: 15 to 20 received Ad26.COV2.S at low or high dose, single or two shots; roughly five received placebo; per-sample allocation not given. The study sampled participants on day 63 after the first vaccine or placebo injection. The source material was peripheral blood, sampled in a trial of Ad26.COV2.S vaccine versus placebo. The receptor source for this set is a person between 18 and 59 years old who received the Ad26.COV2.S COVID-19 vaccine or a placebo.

The CDR3 reads CASSLNSGVNTGELFF. For the CDR3, the DNA is TGTGCCAGCAGCTTAAATTCAGGGGTGAACACCGGGGAGCTGTTTTTT. The V call is TRBV7-9, the J call TRBJ2-2; weak D call: TRBD1 (6 bases). Trimming cost V 2 bases and J 1 base, with 11 bases left between them. Germline assignment: CDR1 SEHNR and CDR2 FQNEAQ (reference sequence). The CDR3 totals 16 residues.

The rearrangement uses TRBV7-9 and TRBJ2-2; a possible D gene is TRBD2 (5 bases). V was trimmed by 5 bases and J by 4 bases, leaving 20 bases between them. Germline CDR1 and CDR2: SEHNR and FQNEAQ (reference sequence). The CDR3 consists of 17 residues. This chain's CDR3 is CASSPQIAQDRTGELFF. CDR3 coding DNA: TGTGCCAGCAGCCCACAAATAGCGCAGGATCGCACCGGGGAGCTGTTTTTT.

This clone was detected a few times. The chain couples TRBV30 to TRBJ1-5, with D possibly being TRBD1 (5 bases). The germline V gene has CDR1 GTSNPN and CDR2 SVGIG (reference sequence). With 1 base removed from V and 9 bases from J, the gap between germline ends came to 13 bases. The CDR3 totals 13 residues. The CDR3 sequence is CAWSDWGKGPQHF. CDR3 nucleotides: TGTGCCTGGAGTGACTGGGGCAAAGGGCCCCAGCATTTT.

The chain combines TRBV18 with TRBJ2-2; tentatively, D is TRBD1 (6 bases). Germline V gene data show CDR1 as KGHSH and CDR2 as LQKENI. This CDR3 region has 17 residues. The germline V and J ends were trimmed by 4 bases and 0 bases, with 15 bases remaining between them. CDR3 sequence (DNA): TGTGCCAGCTCACATAGTACCGGGACAACGAACACCGGGGAGCTGTTTTTT. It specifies CASSHSTGTTNTGELFF.

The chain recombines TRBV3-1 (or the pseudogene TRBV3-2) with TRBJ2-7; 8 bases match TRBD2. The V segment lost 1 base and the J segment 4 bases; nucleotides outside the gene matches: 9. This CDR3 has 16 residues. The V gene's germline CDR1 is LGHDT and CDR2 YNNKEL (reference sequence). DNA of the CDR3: TGTGCCAGCAGCCAAGTCGGGGTAGCGGGGACTTACGAGCAGTACTTC. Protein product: CASSQVGVAGTYEQYF.

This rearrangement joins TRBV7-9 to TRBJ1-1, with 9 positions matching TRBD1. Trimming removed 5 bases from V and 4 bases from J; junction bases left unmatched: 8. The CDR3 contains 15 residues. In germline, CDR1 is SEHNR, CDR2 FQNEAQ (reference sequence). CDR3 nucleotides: TGTGCCAGCAGCCCCCGGGACAGGGTTTCCACTGAAGCTTTCTTT. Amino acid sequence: CASSPRDRVSTEAFF.

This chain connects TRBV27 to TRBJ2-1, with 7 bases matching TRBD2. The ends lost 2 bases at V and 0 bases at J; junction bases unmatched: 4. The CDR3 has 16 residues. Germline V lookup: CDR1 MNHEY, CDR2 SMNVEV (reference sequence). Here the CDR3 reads CASSLMGGISYNEQFF. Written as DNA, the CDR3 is TGTGCCAGCAGTTTAATGGGGGGGATCTCCTACAATGAGCAGTTCTTC.

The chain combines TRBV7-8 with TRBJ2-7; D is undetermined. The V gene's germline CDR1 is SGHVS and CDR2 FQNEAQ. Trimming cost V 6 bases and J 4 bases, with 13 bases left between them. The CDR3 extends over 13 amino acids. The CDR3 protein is CASRQGSRYEQYF. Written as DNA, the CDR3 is TGTGCCAGCAGGCAAGGATCCCGTTACGAGCAGTACTTC.

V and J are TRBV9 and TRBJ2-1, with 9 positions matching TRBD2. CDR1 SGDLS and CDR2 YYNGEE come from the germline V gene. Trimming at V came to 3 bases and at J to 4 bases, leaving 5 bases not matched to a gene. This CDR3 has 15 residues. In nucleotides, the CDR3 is TGTGCCAGCAGCGAGGGACTAGCAGAATACAATGAGCAGTTCTTC. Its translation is CASSEGLAEYNEQFF.

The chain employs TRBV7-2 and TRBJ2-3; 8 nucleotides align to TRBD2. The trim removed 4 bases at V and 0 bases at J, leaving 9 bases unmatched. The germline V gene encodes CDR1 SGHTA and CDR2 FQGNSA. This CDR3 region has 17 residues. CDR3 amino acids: CASSSPRGAPSTDTQYF. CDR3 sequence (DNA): TGTGCCAGCAGCTCCCCGCGGGGGGCCCCTAGCACAGATACGCAGTATTTT. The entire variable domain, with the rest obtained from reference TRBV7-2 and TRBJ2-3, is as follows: GAGVSQSPSNKVTEKGKDVELRCDPISGHTALYWYRQSLGQGLEFLIYFQGNSAPDKSGLPSDRFSAERTGGSVSTLTIQRTQQEDSAVYLCASSSPRGAPSTDTQYFGPGTRLTVL.

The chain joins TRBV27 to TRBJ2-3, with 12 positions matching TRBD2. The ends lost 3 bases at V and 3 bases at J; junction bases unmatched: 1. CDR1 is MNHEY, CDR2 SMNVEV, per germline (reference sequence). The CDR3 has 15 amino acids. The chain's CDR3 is CASSFGTSGTDTQYF. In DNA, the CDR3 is TGTGCCAGCAGTTTCGGGACTAGCGGGACAGATACGCAGTATTTT.

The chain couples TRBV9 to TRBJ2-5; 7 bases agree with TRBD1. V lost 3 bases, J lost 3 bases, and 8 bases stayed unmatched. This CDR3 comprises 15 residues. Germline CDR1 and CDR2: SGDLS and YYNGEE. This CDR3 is CASSADRDREETQYF. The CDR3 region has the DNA TGTGCCAGCAGCGCCGACAGGGATAGGGAAGAGACCCAGTACTTC.

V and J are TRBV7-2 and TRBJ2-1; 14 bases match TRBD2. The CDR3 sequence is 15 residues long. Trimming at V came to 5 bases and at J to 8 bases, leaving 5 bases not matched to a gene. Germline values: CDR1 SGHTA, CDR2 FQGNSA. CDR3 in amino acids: CASSVTSGGADEQFF. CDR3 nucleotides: TGTGCCAGCAGCGTGACTAGCGGGGGGGCTGATGAGCAGTTCTTC.

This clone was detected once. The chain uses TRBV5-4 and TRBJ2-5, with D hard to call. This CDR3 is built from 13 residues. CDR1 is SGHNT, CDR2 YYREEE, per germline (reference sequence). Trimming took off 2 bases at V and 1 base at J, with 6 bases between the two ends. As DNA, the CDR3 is TGTGCCAGCAGCTTCGGTAGCCAAGAGACCCAGTACTTC. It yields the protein CASSFGSQETQYF.

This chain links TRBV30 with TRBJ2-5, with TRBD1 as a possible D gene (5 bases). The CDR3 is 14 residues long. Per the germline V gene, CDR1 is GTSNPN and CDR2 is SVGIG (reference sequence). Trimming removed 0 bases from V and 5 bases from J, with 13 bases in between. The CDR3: CAWSVGASKETQYF. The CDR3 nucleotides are TGTGCCTGGAGTGTTGGGGCAAGTAAGGAGACCCAGTACTTC.

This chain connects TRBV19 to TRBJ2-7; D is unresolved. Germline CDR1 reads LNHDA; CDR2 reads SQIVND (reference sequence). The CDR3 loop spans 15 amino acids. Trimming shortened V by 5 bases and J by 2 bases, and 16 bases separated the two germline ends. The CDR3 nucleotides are TGTGCCAGTAGTCCTGGCCCTTACCTCACCTACGAGCAGTACTTC. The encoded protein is CASSPGPYLTYEQYF.

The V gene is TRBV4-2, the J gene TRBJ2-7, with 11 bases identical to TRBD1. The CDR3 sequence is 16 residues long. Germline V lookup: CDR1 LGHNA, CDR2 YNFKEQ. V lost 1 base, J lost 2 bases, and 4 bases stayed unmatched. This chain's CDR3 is CASSQGLGQGAYEQYF. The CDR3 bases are TGTGCCAGCAGCCAAGGGCTGGGACAGGGGGCCTACGAGCAGTACTTC.

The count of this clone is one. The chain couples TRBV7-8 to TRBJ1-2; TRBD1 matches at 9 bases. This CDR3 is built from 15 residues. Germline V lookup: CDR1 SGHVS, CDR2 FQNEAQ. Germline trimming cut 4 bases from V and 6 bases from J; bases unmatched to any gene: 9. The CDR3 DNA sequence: TGTGCCAGCAGCTGGGGGACAGGGACGAGGAATGGCTACACCTTC. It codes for CASSWGTGTRNGYTF.

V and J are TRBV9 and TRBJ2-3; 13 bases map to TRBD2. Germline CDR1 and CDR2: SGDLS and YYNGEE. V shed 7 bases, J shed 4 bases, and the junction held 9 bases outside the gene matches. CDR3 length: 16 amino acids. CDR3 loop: CASALGTSGISDTQYF. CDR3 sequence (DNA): TGTGCCAGCGCCTTGGGGACTAGCGGGATTTCAGATACGCAGTATTTT.